The 27 T cell receptor beta chains in this list originate from one sample, sequenced in a study of long-term antiretroviral therapy in people with HIV. The libraries were made with immunoSEQ v3.0 at survey level. Assay used: immunoSEQ multiplex PCR; TCRdb lists only in-frame clones, some missing. The sample holds about 22,000 clones, 70% to 90% seen once. The specimen was unsorted PBMCs, collected 0.6 years after starting antiretroviral therapy. The receptors stem from a man in his 60s with HIV.

V is TRBV5-1 and J is TRBJ2-2, with D uncertain. Between the trimmed V and J ends, which lost 1 base and 3 bases, there was a span of 16 bases. The CDR3 contains 17 residues. CDR1 SGHRS and CDR2 YFSETQ come from the germline V gene. Here the CDR3 reads CASSLWSALVDTGELFF. The CDR3 DNA reads as TGCGCCAGCAGCTTGTGGTCAGCTTTGGTGGACACCGGGGAGCTGTTTTTT. Full variable domain (remainder filled in from reference TRBV5-1 and TRBJ2-2): KAGVTQTPRYLIKTRGQQVTLSCSPISGHRSVSWYQQTPGQGLQFLFEYFSETQRNKGNFPGRFSGRQFSNSRSEMNVSTLELGDSALYLCASSLWSALVDTGELFFGEGSRLTVL.

The chain is built from TRBV7-2 and TRBJ2-2, with 7 bases that match TRBD1. This CDR3 region has 13 residues. Germline V gives CDR1 SGHTA, CDR2 FQGNSA. V dropped 10 bases and J dropped 6; count of bases not matched to a gene: 8. Here the CDR3 DNA reads TGTGCCACAGACAGGGTGGAGGCCGGGGAGCTGTTTTTT. Translating it yields CATDRVEAGELFF.

J is TRBJ2-5 and V is TRBV5-4, with a possible D match to TRBD2 (6 bases). Germline lookup yields CDR1 SGHNT and CDR2 YYREEE (reference sequence). The CDR3 spans 13 residues. V shed 10 bases and J shed 1 base, with 14 bases lying between them. CDR3 protein: CAAGRGGQETQYF. CDR3 bases: TGTGCCGCGGGGCGCGGCGGCCAAGAGACCCAGTACTTC.

The chain employs TRBV30 and TRBJ2-7; no definite D call. Germline V lookup: CDR1 GTSNPN, CDR2 SVGIG (reference sequence). V lost 4 bases and J 2 bases, leaving 18 bases between the germline ends. The CDR3 has 15 residues. CDR3 nucleotide sequence: TGTGCCTGGACCCATGAGAATATATTGACCTACGAGCAGTACTTC. Residues: CAWTHENILTYEQYF. The full variable domain, completed using reference TRBV30 and TRBJ2-7, is SQTIHQWPATLVQPVGSPLSLECTVEGTSNPNLYWYRQAAGRGLQLLFYSVGIGQISSEVPQNLSASRPQDRQFILSSKKLLLSDSGFYLCAWTHENILTYEQYFGPGTRLTVT.

This clone has a handful of counts. This chain links TRBV6-4 with TRBJ2-1; D remains unclear. The CDR3 covers 13 residues. Looked up from germline, CDR1 is MRHNA and CDR2 is SNTAGT. Trimming removed 0 bases from V and 3 bases from J, with 3 bases in between. The CDR3 sequence: CASSDSDYNEQFF. CDR3 DNA: TGTGCCAGCAGTGACTCAGACTACAATGAGCAGTTCTTC.

This rearrangement joins TRBV7-6 to TRBJ1-3; D is undetermined. Germline CDR1 reads SGHVS; CDR2 reads FNYEAQ. V shed 1 base and J shed 4 bases, with 17 bases lying between them. CDR3 length: 17 residues. For the CDR3, the DNA is TGTGCCAGCAGCTTAGTTGTAGGGCCGGGCACCGGAAACACCATATATTTT. It encodes CASSLVVGPGTGNTIYF.

This clone occurred a few times. For the CDR3, the DNA is TGTGCCAGCAGAGTTGGTGTGGCGGGAGATCGCAATGAGCAGTTCTTC. Translated: CASRVGVAGDRNEQFF. The V call is TRBV27, the J call TRBJ2-1; TRBD2 matches at 7 bases. Per the germline V gene, CDR1 is MNHEY and CDR2 is SMNVEV (reference sequence). V was pared by 6 bases and J by 6 bases, with 14 bases of the junction left unmatched. This CDR3 comprises 16 residues.

The chain uses TRBV4-3 and TRBJ2-2; 7 positions agree with TRBD2. This CDR3 is 17 amino acids long. V lost 4 bases, J lost 7 bases, and 15 bases stayed unmatched. Germline V gene lookup returns CDR1 LGHNA and CDR2 YSLEER. This chain's CDR3 is CASSRQLGGGSVGELFF. CDR3 coding DNA: TGCGCCAGCAGCCGACAGCTTGGGGGGGGGAGTGTCGGGGAGCTGTTTTTT.

This sequence joins TRBV27 and TRBJ2-5; 10 bases are a match to TRBD1. The V gene's germline CDR1 is MNHEY and CDR2 SMNVEV (reference sequence). This CDR3 has 14 residues. With V trimmed by 4 bases and J by 1 base, 0 bases remained unmatched. CDR3 coding DNA: TGTGCCAGCAGTTGGGACAGGGGCCAAGAGACCCAGTACTTC. Translation gives CASSWDRGQETQYF.

This clone was counted once. The chain recombines TRBV30 with TRBJ2-7, with 9 bases that match TRBD1. Germline lookup yields CDR1 GTSNPN and CDR2 SVGIG (reference sequence). The CDR3 has 14 residues. J was trimmed by 4 bases and V by 4 bases; bases with no gene match: 8. CDR3 loop: CAWIGGQGLYEQYF. For the CDR3, the DNA is TGTGCCTGGATCGGGGGACAGGGTCTATACGAGCAGTACTTC.

As concerns this clone: One end of the junction varies from germline; a read error may be responsible. CDR3 loop: CASSIGGAFAQETQYF. The CDR3, as DNA: TGTGCTAGCAGCATAGGGGGGGCCTTCGCCCAAGAGACCCAGTACTTC. The chain employs TRBV7-7 and TRBJ2-5; a possible D gene is TRBD2 (7 bases). The CDR3 is 16 amino acids. Germline V gene sequence: CDR1 SSHAT, CDR2 FNYEAQ (reference sequence).

The chain links TRBV11-2 to TRBJ2-1; 8 nucleotides align to TRBD2. Germline V gene sequence: CDR1 SGHAT, CDR2 FQNNGV. The trim removed 4 bases at V and 2 bases at J, leaving 1 base unmatched. This CDR3 has 14 amino acids. In nucleotides, the CDR3 is TGTGCCAGCAGCTATAGCGGGACCTACAATGAGCAGTTCTTC. It specifies CASSYSGTYNEQFF.

J is TRBJ1-1 and V is TRBV6-1, with D perhaps TRBD1 (5 bases). V lost 5 bases and J lost 1, with 11 bases in between. This CDR3 has 14 residues. Germline-derived CDR1 and CDR2 are MNHNS and SASEGT. As DNA, the CDR3 is TGTGCCAGCAGTCTTCAGGGACCGAACACTGAAGCTTTCTTT. Amino acids: CASSLQGPNTEAFF.

The chain has TRBV5-1 and TRBJ2-5; TRBD1 agrees at 8 bases. J gave up 2 bases and V 3 bases, and 6 bases lay outside the gene matches. The CDR3 is 15 residues long. CDR1 is SGHRS, CDR2 YFSETQ, per germline. For the CDR3, the DNA is TGCGCCAGCAGCTACCTACAGGGGGTTCAAGAGACCCAGTACTTC. Translation gives CASSYLQGVQETQYF.

The V call is TRBV5-6, the J call TRBJ1-4; D is ambiguous. With 0 bases removed from V and 2 bases from J, the gap between germline ends came to 2 bases. Per the germline V gene, CDR1 is SGHDT and CDR2 is YYEEEE. The CDR3 runs 13 residues. CDR3 DNA sequence: TGTGCCAGCAGCTTGGGTACTAATGAAAAACTGTTTTTT. As protein: CASSLGTNEKLFF.

This chain joins TRBV6-5 and TRBJ2-1; D not certain. CDR3 size: 15 residues. Trimming shortened V by 0 bases and J by 2 bases, and 8 bases separated the two germline ends. In germline, CDR1 is MNHEY, CDR2 SVGAGI. This chain's CDR3 is CASSYSGVPYNEQFF. The CDR3 coding sequence is TGTGCCAGCAGTTACTCGGGCGTACCCTACAATGAGCAGTTCTTC.

The chain has TRBV5-1 and TRBJ2-7; TRBD1 matches at 7 bases. V was clipped by 6 bases and J by 2 bases; unmatched bases: 5. Germline-derived CDR1 and CDR2 are SGHRS and YFSETQ. The CDR3 is 13 amino acids. CDR3 in amino acids: CASTGTETYEQYF. Here the CDR3 DNA reads TGCGCCAGCACAGGGACAGAGACCTACGAGCAGTACTTC.

The CDR3: CASSFATGGYEQYF. CDR3 DNA: TGTGCCAGCAGCTTCGCGACAGGGGGCTACGAGCAGTACTTC. The V gene is TRBV7-8, the J gene TRBJ2-7; 9 bases agree with TRBD1. Germline assignment: CDR1 SGHVS and CDR2 FQNEAQ. The junction had 3 bases not matched to a gene; V was cut back by 3 bases and J by 3 bases. The CDR3 extends over 14 amino acids.

V usage is TRBV9 and J usage is TRBJ2-3, with D unclear. Looked up from germline, CDR1 is SGDLS and CDR2 is YYNGEE. CDR3 length equals 15 residues. V lost 0 bases, J lost 2 bases, and 10 bases lay in between. This CDR3 reads CASSVATVFTDTQYF. The CDR3 nucleotides are TGTGCCAGCAGCGTAGCTACAGTATTCACAGATACGCAGTATTTT.

This chain uses TRBV5-1 with TRBJ2-2; TRBD1 aligns across 8 bases. V shed 2 bases and J 2 bases; nucleotides not matched to a gene: 5. The CDR3 contains 16 residues. In germline, CDR1 is SGHRS, CDR2 YFSETQ. This CDR3 is CASSFQGAGNTGELFF. CDR3 bases: TGCGCCAGCAGCTTCCAGGGGGCGGGAAACACCGGGGAGCTGTTTTTT.

Worth noting for this clone: At one of its ends the junction is not consistent with the germline gene, which may arise from a read error. The V and J genes are TRBV5-1 and TRBJ1-2, with D unresolved. The CDR3 has 14 residues. The V gene's germline CDR1 is SGHRS and CDR2 YFSETQ. The CDR3 DNA follows: TGCGCCAGCAGCTTGGCCGCAGATTCCTATGGCCACACCTTC. It is translated as CASSLAADSYGHTF.

This clone appeared once. The chain has TRBV10-3 and TRBJ2-1, with 14 bases identical to TRBD2. CDR1 ENHRY and CDR2 SYGVKD come from the germline V gene. J gave up 3 bases and V 1 base, and 8 bases lay outside the gene matches. CDR3 length equals 19 residues. In nucleotides, the CDR3 is TGTGCCATCAGTGAGTTGGGGACTAGCGGGAGCCTTTTCTACAATGAGCAGTTCTTC. It specifies CAISELGTSGSLFYNEQFF.

V and J are TRBV10-3 and TRBJ2-1; 13 bases are a match to TRBD2. Germline V CDR1 and CDR2: ENHRY, SYGVKD. The CDR3 loop spans 19 amino acids. Unmatched junction bases numbered 11, after V lost 6 bases and J lost 0 bases. The CDR3 DNA reads as TGTGCCATCAGGGAAACTAGCGGGAGGGCCGGGAGCTCCTACAATGAGCAGTTCTTC. This codes for CAIRETSGRAGSSYNEQFF.

CDR3 DNA sequence: TGTGCCACCACTCTTAGGGGCGGGACAATATACTCTGGAAACACCATATATTTT. Protein sequence: CATTLRGGTIYSGNTIYF. The chain links TRBV7-8 to TRBJ1-3; D possibly corresponds to TRBD1 (6 bases). Germline loops: CDR1 SGHVS, CDR2 FQNEAQ. V was cut by 10 bases and J by 0 bases, with 25 bases left in between. This CDR3 contains 18 residues. Based on the CDR3 plus reference TRBV7-8 and TRBJ1-3, the full variable domain is GAGVSQSPRYKVAKRGQDVALRCDPISGHVSLFWYQQALGQGPEFLTYFQNEAQLDKSGLPSDRFFAERPEGSVSTLKIQRTQQEDSAVYLCATTLRGGTIYSGNTIYFGEGSWLTVV.

The genes are TRBV30 and TRBJ2-4; TRBD2 aligns across 14 bases. Trimming removed 2 bases from V and 0 bases from J; junction bases left unmatched: 6. Germline assignment: CDR1 GTSNPN and CDR2 SVGIG (reference sequence). The CDR3 covers 18 residues. The CDR3 DNA reads TGTGCCTGGAGTCCGGGACTAGCGGGGGATAGAGCCAAAAACATTCAGTACTTC. It codes for CAWSPGLAGDRAKNIQYF.

The rearrangement links TRBV27 to TRBJ1-1; no firm D call. V shed 2 bases and J shed 7 bases, with 17 bases lying between them. In germline, CDR1 is MNHEY, CDR2 SMNVEV (reference sequence). The CDR3 is made up of 15 amino acids. CDR3 coding DNA: TGTGCCAGCAGTTTAGCCCGGGCGGGCGCGAGTGAAGCTTTCTTT. Residues: CASSLARAGASEAFF.

This chain connects TRBV4-1 to TRBJ2-4; 10 nucleotides line up with TRBD2. This CDR3 comprises 20 residues. The J segment lost 1 base and the V segment lost 1 base, leaving 13 bases of the junction unmatched. Per the germline V gene, CDR1 is MGHRA and CDR2 is YSYEKL. The CDR3 loop is CASSQVLAGLSGGAKNIQYF. The DNA for the CDR3 is TGCGCCAGCAGCCAAGTACTAGCGGGACTAAGTGGGGGGGCCAAAAACATTCAGTACTTC.